This T cell receptor (beta chain) was sequenced in a study of early T cells in non-severe SARS-CoV-2 infection. This clonotype was recorded a few times. From the 5' RACE reads, TCRdb called clonotypes with MiXCR, one entry per CDR3 protein. The sample lists roughly 80,000 distinct CDR3 sequences, roughly a sixth occurring once. Germline V gene sequence: CDR1 LNHNV, CDR2 YYDKDF (reference sequence). V was clipped by 0 bases and J by 0 bases, with 5 bases between them. This CDR3 is 15 amino acids long. This receptor was identified in an adult who was a healthcare worker with PCR-confirmed SARS-CoV-2 infection or an uninfected control (not recorded which). Sequenced: whole blood. The V call is TRBV15, the J call TRBJ1-4; no clear D. In nucleotides, the CDR3 is TGTGCCACCAGCAGAGATAGCACAACTAATGAAAAACTGTTTTTT. This sequence encodes CATSRDSTTNEKLFF.